What follows is one T cell receptor beta chain and its context. Its antigen is still unknown. A J-beta primer mix and a sample-barcoded 5' primer were used in a second PCR of about 7 to 12 cycles. Using its own MiXCR run on the 5' RACE reads, TCRdb lists one record per CDR3 protein. The data hold roughly 1.9 million distinct CDR3 sequences, with around 42% observed a single time. This record comes from a study of blood T cells in healthy people across ages. In terms of origin and age, donors were healthy Caucasian individuals from Russia aged about 6 to 90. A minimum of 6 micrograms of total RNA was extracted per sample. Whole-study findings and limits: Long-lived donors carried more naive CD4+ cells and greater diversity than aged donors. Naive T cell percentage showed a strong correlation with the diversity of TCR beta.

The V gene's germline CDR1 is DFQATT and CDR2 SNEGSKA (reference sequence). The CDR3 has 16 amino acids. The V and J ends lost 8 bases and 0 bases respectively, with 22 bases between them. What was sequenced was blood. This TCR derives from a human donor in good health. V and J are TRBV20-1 and TRBJ2-5; perhaps D is TRBD1 or TRBD2 (6 bases each). The CDR3 nucleotides are TGCAGTTCAACTAAACCTAGTGGGGGGCACCAAGAGACCCAGTACTTC. Translating gives CSSTKPSGGHQETQYF.